This TCR beta chain stems from a study of T cells after somatic rescue of genetic block. The assay was immunoSEQ multiplex PCR, and TCRdb's table has in-frame clones only and misses some. Among more than 65,000 clones, around 90% were seen once, and the ten largest hold around 2.8%. Germline-derived CDR1 and CDR2 are SNHLY and FYNNEI. CDR3 length: 15 amino acids. V shed 8 bases and J shed 2 bases, with 16 bases lying between them. This chain uses TRBV2 with TRBJ1-5; maybe TRBD1 (5 bases). The sequence came from a man aged 25 to 40. Sequencing was done on a sample of peripheral blood mononuclear cells (PBMCs). The CDR3 loop is CASARRQGGNQPQHF. CDR3 nucleotides: TGTGCCAGCGCGCGTCGGCAGGGTGGCAATCAGCCCCAGCATTTT. Together with reference TRBV2 and TRBJ1-5, the CDR3 gives the full variable domain: EPEVTQTPSHQVTQMGQEVILRCVPISNHLYFYWYRQILGQKVEFLVSFYNNEISEKSEIFDDQFSVERPDGSNFTLKIRSTKLEDSAMYFCASARRQGGNQPQHFGDGTRLSIL.